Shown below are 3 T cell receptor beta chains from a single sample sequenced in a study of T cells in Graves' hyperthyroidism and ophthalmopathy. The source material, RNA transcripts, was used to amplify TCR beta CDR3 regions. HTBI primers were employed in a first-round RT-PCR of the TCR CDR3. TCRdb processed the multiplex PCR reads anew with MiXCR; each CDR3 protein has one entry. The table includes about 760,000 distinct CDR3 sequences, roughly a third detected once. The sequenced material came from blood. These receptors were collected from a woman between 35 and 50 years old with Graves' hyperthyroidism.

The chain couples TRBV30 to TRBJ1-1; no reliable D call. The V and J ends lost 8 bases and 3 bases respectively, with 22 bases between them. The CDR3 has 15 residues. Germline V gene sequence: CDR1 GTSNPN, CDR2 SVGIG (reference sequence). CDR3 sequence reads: CAERKWGRTDTEAFF. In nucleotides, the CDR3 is TGTGCCGAACGAAAGTGGGGTCGGACGGACACTGAAGCTTTCTTT.

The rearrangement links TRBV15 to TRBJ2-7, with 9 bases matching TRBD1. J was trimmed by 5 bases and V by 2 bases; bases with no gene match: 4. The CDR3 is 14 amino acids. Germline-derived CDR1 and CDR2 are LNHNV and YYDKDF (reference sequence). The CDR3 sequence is CATSRPGQGNEQYF. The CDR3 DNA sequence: TGTGCCACCAGCAGACCGGGACAGGGCAACGAGCAGTACTTC. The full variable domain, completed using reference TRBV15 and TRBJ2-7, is DAMVIQNPRYQVTQFGKPVTLSCSQTLNHNVMYWYQQKSSQAPKLLFHYYDKDFNNEADTPDNFQSRRPNTSFCFLDIRSPGLGDTAMYLCATSRPGQGNEQYFGPGTRLTVT.

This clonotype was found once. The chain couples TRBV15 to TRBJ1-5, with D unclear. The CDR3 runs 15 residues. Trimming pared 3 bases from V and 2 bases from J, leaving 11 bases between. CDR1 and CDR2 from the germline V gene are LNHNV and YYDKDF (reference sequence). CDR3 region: CATSSPHPRNQPQHF. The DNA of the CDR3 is TGTGCCACCAGCAGTCCTCACCCCCGCAATCAGCCCCAGCATTTT.